The subject of this entry is one T cell receptor (beta chain). Its cognate antigen is unknown. Clones were sequenced by immunoSEQ multiplex PCR, and TCRdb holds only the in-frame ones, with some missing. The sample carries roughly 250,000 clones, around 87% recorded once. The CDR3 covers 14 residues. Germline CDR1 is MNHEY and CDR2 is SMNVEV (reference sequence). Trimming removed 5 bases from V and 0 bases from J, with 8 bases in between. This sample stems from a study of cytomegalovirus exposure and HLA in healthy donors. Study results and limitations: A few chains linked to CMV were shown in vitro to be specific for CMV antigens.

Separate from the 666-subject first cohort was the approximately 120-subject validation cohort, to which the donors belonged. This TCR derives from a woman in her twenties or thirties in good health and CMV-seropositive. The chain has TRBV27 and TRBJ2-1; tentatively, D is TRBD1 (5 bases). Sequenced input: PBMCs. The CDR3 bases are TGTGCCAGCAGTAGGGGAACCTCCTACAATGAGCAGTTCTTC. Its protein product is CASSRGTSYNEQFF.